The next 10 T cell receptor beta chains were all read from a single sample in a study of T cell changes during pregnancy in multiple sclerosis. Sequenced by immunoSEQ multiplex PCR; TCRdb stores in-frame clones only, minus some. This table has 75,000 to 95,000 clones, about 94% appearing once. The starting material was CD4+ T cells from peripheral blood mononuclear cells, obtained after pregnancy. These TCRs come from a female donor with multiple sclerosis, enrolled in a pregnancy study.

The DNA of the CDR3 is TGTGCCAGCTCACCCCTCGGCGGGGCGGGAGATACGCAGTATTTT. This translates into CASSPLGGAGDTQYF. The rearrangement joins TRBV18 to TRBJ2-3; a weak D match, TRBD2 (6 bases). Germline values: CDR1 KGHSH, CDR2 LQKENI. This CDR3 is 15 amino acids long. The V end lost 3 bases, the J end lost 5 bases, and 15 bases lay between the germline ends.

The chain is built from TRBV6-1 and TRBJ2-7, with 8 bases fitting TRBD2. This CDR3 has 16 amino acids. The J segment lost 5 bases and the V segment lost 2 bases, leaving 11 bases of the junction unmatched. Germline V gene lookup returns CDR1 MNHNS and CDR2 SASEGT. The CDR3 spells CASSELAGLGTNEQYF. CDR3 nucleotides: TGTGCCAGCAGTGAACTAGCGGGTTTAGGTACGAACGAGCAGTACTTC.

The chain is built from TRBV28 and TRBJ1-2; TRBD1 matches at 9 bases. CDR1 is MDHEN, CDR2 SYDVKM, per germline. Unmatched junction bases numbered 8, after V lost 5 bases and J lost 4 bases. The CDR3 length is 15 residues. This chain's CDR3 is CASSPPGQGGYGYTF. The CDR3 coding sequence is TGTGCCAGCAGTCCACCGGGACAGGGAGGCTATGGCTACACCTTC.

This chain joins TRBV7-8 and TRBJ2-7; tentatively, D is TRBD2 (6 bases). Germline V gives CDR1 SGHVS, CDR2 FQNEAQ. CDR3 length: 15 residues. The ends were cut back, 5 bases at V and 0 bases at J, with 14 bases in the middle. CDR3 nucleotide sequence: TGTGCCAGCAGCAAAAGCGGGCCTTTCTCCTACGAGCAGTACTTC. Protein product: CASSKSGPFSYEQYF.

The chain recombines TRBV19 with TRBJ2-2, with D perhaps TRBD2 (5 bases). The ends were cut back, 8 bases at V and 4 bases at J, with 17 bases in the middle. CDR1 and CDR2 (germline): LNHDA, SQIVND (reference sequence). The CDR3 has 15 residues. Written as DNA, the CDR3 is TGTGCCAGTCGAGGATCCGGGGTTGTCACCGGGGAGCTGTTTTTT. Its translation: CASRGSGVVTGELFF.

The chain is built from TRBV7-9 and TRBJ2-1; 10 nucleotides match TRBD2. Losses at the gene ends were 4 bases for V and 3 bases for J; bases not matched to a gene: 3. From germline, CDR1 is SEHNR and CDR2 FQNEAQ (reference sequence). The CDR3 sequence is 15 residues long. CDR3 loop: CASSSRLAGYNEQFF. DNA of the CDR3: TGTGCCAGCAGCTCCCGACTAGCGGGCTACAATGAGCAGTTCTTC. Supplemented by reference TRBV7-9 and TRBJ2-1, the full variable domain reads DTGVSQNPRHKITKRGQNVTFRCDPISEHNRLYWYRQTLGQGPEFLTYFQNEAQLEKSRLLSDRFSAERPKGSFSTLEIQRTEQGDSAMYLCASSSRLAGYNEQFFGPGTRLTVL.

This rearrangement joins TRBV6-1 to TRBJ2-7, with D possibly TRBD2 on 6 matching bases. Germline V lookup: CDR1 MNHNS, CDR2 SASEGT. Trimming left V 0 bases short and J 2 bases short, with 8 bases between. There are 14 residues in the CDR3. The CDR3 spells CASSEAGLTYEQYF. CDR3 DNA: TGTGCCAGCAGTGAAGCGGGACTGACCTACGAGCAGTACTTC.

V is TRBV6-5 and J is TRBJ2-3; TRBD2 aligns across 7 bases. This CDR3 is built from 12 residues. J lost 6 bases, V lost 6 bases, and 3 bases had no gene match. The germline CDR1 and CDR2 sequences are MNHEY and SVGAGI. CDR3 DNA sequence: TGTGCCAGCAGAACCGGGAGGGATACGCAGTATTTT. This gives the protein CASRTGRDTQYF.

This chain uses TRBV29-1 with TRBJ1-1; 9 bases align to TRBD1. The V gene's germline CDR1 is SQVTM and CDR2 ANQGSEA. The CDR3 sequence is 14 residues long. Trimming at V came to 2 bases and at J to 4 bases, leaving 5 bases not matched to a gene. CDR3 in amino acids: CSVEFGTGTTEAFF. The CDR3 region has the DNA TGCAGCGTTGAATTCGGGACAGGGACCACTGAAGCTTTCTTT.

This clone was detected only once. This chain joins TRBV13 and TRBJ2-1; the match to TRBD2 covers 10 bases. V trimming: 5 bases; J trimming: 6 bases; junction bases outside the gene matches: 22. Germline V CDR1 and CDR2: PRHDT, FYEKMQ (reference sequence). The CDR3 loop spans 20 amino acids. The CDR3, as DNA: TGTGCCAGCAGCCCTCCTAGAGTTGCAGCGGGAGGGCCGCGGATCAATGAGCAGTTCTTC. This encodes CASSPPRVAAGGPRINEQFF.